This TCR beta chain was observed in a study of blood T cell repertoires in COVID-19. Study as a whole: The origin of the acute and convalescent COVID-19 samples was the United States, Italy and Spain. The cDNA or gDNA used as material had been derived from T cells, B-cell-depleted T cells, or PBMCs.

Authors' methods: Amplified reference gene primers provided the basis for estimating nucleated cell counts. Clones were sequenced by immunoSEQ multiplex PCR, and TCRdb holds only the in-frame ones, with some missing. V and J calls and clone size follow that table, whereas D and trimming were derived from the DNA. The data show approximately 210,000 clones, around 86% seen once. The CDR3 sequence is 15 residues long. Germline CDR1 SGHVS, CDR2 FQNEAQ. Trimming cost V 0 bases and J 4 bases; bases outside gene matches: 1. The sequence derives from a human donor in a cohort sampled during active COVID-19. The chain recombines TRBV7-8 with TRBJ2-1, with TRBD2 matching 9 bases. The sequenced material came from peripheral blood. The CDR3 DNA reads TGTGCCAGCAGCTTAGCGCGGGAGGGGTACAATGAGCAGTTCTTC. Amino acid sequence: CASSLAREGYNEQFF.